This entry is about one T cell receptor beta chain. Its specificity is not known. The V end was cut by 2 bases, the J end by 5 bases, with 18 bases between. CDR1 is WSHSY and CDR2 is SAAADI in the germline V gene. The CDR3 length is 16 residues. This specimen belongs to a study of graft-versus-host responses after intestinal transplantation. The wider study: All recipients got anti-thymocyte globulin induction, then tacrolimus and steroids for 3 to 4 years.

Sequenced by immunoSEQ multiplex PCR; TCRdb stores in-frame clones only, minus some. The repertoire includes about 59,000 clones, about 94% of them detected once, and under 0.45% sits in the top ten. Whole-study findings and limits: Allografts of patients with graft-donor T cell macrochimerism showed high graft-versus-host to host-versus-graft clone ratios.

The receptor's source is a human donor who was the organ donor for an intestinal transplant. This chain connects TRBV10-2 to TRBJ1-2; perhaps TRBD1 as D (6 bases). The sequencing here drew on unstimulated CD4+ T cells sorted from spleen or lymph node cells, taken before transplant. This chain's CDR3 is CASSETHRVFRYGYTF. DNA of the CDR3: TGCGCCAGCAGTGAGACGCACAGGGTTTTTAGATATGGCTACACCTTC.